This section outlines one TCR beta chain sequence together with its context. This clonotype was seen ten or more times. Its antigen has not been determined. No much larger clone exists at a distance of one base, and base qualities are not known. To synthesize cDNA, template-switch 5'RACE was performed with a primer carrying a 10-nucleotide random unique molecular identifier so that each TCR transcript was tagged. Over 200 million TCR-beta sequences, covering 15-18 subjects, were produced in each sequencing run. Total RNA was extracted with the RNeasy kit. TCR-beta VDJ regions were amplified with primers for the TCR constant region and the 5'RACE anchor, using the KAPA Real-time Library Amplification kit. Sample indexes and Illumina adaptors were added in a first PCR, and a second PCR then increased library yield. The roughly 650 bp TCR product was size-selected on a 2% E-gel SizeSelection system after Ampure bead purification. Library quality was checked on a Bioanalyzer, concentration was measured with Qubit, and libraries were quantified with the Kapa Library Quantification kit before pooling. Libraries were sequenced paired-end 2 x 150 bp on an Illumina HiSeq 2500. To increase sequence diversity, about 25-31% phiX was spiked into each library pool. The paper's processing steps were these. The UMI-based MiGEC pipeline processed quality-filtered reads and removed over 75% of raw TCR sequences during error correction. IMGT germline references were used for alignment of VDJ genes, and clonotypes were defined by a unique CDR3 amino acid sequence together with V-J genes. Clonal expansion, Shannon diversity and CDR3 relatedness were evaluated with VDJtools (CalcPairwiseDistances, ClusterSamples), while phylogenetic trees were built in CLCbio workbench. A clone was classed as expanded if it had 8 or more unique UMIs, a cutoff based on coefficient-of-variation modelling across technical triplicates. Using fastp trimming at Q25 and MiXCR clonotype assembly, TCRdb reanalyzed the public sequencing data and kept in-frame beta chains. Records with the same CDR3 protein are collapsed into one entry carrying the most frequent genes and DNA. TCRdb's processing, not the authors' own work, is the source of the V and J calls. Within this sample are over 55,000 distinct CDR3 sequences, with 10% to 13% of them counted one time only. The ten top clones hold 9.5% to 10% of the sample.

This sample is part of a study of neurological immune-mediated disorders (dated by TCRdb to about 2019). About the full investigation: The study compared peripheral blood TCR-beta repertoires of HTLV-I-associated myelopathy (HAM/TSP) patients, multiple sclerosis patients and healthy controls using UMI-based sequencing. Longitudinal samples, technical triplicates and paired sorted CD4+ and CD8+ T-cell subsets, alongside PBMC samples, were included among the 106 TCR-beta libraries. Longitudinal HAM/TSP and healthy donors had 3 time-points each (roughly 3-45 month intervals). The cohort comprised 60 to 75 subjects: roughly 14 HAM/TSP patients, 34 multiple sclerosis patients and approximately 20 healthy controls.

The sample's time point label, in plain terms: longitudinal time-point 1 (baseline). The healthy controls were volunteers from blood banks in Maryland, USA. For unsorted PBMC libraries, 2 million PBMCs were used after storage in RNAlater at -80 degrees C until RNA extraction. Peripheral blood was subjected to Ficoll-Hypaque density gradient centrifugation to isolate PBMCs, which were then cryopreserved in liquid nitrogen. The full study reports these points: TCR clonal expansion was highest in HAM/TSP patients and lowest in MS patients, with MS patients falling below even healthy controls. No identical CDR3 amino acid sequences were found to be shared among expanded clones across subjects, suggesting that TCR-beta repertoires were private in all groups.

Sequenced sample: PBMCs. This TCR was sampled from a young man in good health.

The sequenced DNA: TGTGCCAGCAGCCCAACGACAGCCGCGAACACCGGGGAGCTGTTTTTT. This is translated as CASSPTTAANTGELFF. This chain joins TRBV4-2 to TRBJ2-2; TRBD1 is perhaps the D gene, given 5 matching bases. The CDR3 contains 16 residues, cysteine and phenylalanine counted. Just the 48-base CDR3 DNA is kept, in frame starting at base 1. CDR1 and CDR2 were assigned from the germline V gene as LGHNA and YNFKEQ. V loses 4 bases, J loses 0 bases, and the germline ends lie 12 bases apart.